The rows below give T cell receptor beta chains drawn from one sample of a study of T cells in tumors after PD-1 blockade. Sequenced by immunoSEQ multiplex PCR; TCRdb stores in-frame clones only, minus some. The table lists under 40,000 clones, 70% to 75% of them singletons, with around 40% in the top ten. Sequencing was performed on PBMCs, taken after anti-PD-1 treatment. These TCRs come from a human donor with basal cell carcinoma. Each CDR3 is given with its conserved first and last residue. A D gene is named only where the DNA matches it firmly. Clone size is shown for a subset of rows, as once, few, many or a class of expanded clone.

>few|-|TRBJ2-7|TRBV4-3
TGCGCCAGCAGCCAAGAGCAGTCCGACTCCCCTCTTACGCAGTACTTC
CASSQEQSDSPLTQYF
>-|-|TRBJ2-2|TRBV5-1
TGCGCCAGCAGCACAACAGTTAACACCGGGGAGCTGTTTTTT
CASSTTVNTGELFF
>-|-|TRBJ1-3|TRBV14
TGTGCCAGCAGCCAAGGGTTCTCTGGAAACACCATATATTTT
CASSQGFSGNTIYF
>-|-|TRBJ1-2|TRBV27
TGTGCCAGCAGCCGAGGGACAAATAACTATGGCTACACCTTC
CASSRGTNNYGYTF
>-|-|TRBJ1-4|TRBV7-2
TGTGCCAGCAGCACTCCTGACAGCTCGCTTGAAAAACTGTTTTTT
CASSTPDSSLEKLFF
>-|-|TRBJ2-5|TRBV7-2
TGTGCCAGCAGCTTAGCAGCCCCGAAGGGGGAGACCCAGTACTTC
CASSLAAPKGETQYF
>few|-|TRBJ2-2|TRBV9
TGTGCCAGCGGGTGGGTGAACACCGGGGAGCTGTTTTTT
CASGWVNTGELFF
>-|-|TRBJ2-7|TRBV24-1
TGTGCCACCAGTGATCAGGGTCACGAGCAGTACTTC
CATSDQGHEQYF
>-|-|TRBJ2-7|TRBV6-6
TGTGCCAGCCGTCCGAGCGGAGGTTCCTACGAGCAGTACTTC
CASRPSGGSYEQYF
>-|TRBD1|TRBJ2-2|TRBV5-4
TGTGCCAGCGCCGCTCAGAGACAGGGCAACACCGGGGAGCTGTTTTTT
CASAAQRQGNTGELFF
>-|TRBD2|TRBJ2-5|TRBV19
TGTGCCAGTACCCCCGGGCTAGCGGGAGGTCCGAGGGAGACCCAGTACTTC
CASTPGLAGGPRETQYF
>-|-|TRBJ1-3|TRBV7-3
TGTGCCAGCAGCTCTCCGGACGATAGCTCTGGAAACACCATATATTTT
CASSSPDDSSGNTIYF
>-|-|TRBJ2-1|TRBV7-2
TGTGCCAGCAGCTTAGATAGACGTTACAATGAGCAGTTCTTC
CASSLDRRYNEQFF
>-|TRBD1|TRBJ2-2|TRBV28
TGTGCCAGCAGTCCTCAGGGGGCACGGACCGGGGAGCTGTTTTTT
CASSPQGARTGELFF
>-|-|TRBJ2-7|TRBV3-1/TRBV3-2
TGTGCCAGCAGCCAAGCCCCGTCCAGGGTGTACGAGCAGTACTTC
CASSQAPSRVYEQYF
>-|-|TRBJ2-7|TRBV11-3
TGTGCCAGCAGCTTAGATGACGGCGTCAGGGTTTACGAGCAGTACTTC
CASSLDDGVRVYEQYF
>-|-|TRBJ2-1|TRBV5-4
TGTGCCAGCAGCTGGGACCCACGCTCCTACAATGAGCAGTTCTTC
CASSWDPRSYNEQFF
>-|-|TRBJ1-2|TRBV21-1
TGTGCCAGCAGCAAAGAAGAAAGGCTAGTAAGTAACTATGGCTACACCTTC
CASSKEERLVSNYGYTF
>-|TRBD2|TRBJ2-2|TRBV29-1
TGCAGCGTTGAAATCGGACTAGCGGGGGCCGGGGAGCTGTTTTTT
CSVEIGLAGAGELFF
>-|-|TRBJ2-1|TRBV18
TGTGCCAGCTCACCACCGGGCCCCACCTCCTACAATGAGCAGTTCTTC
CASSPPGPTSYNEQFF
>few|-|TRBJ1-6|TRBV4-2
TGTGCCAGCAGCCAAGGACGGACCTATAATTCACCCCTCCACTTT
CASSQGRTYNSPLHF
>-|TRBD1|TRBJ2-4|TRBV9
TGTGCCAGCAGCGTAGAGGGACAGGGAAGAAACATTCAGTACTTC
CASSVEGQGRNIQYF
>-|TRBD1|TRBJ2-5|TRBV25-1
TGTGCCAGCAGCACACTCTATTCGGGGACAGGGGGCCGGGAGACCCAGTACTTC
CASSTLYSGTGGRETQYF